This TCR beta chain was sequenced during a study of response to subunit inactivated influenza vaccine. With regard to this clonotype: Its antigen is still unknown.

TCRdb called the RT-PCR reads again in MiXCR, with one record for every CDR3 protein. The sample holds approximately 500,000 distinct CDR3 sequences, under 25% seen once. Whole-study results and caveats: With each seasonal influenza vaccination, the authors suggested, few new T cells are recruited.

This sample also belongs to another study, concerning T cells expressing NK-cell markers. That report adds: A 5'RACE template switching approach incorporating UMIs was used to make TCR beta cDNA. Sequencing of TCR beta repertoires drew on sorted CD3+CD56+NKG2C+, CD3+CD56+NKG2C- and CD3+CD56-NKG2C+ T cells.

The source is a middle-aged man who received an inactivated influenza vaccine. This material consisted of CD4+ T cells sorted from PBMCs, taken roughly 12 days after vaccination.

CDR3 DNA sequence: TGCAGTGCTAGCCGGCAGGGAAGGGAGACCCAGTACTTC. Protein: CSASRQGRETQYF. The chain combines TRBV20-1 with TRBJ2-5, with TRBD1 as a possible D gene (5 bases). V was trimmed by 3 bases and J by 5 bases, leaving 13 bases between them. The germline gives CDR1 DFQATT, CDR2 SNEGSKA (reference sequence). The CDR3 is made up of 13 amino acids.